This T cell receptor (beta chain) was obtained from a study of PD-1 blockade in classical Hodgkin lymphoma (dated by TCRdb to the early 2020s). At the level of the whole study: Nivolumab dosing was 3 mg/kg intravenously every 2 weeks, continuing until either disease progression or unacceptable toxicity. The study used CyTOF and TCR beta sequencing to define a peripheral blood immune signature of response to PD-1 blockade in classical Hodgkin lymphoma. Paper-wide results and their limitations: Among trial patients, those achieving complete response had baseline diversity similar to that of newly diagnosed patients, while diversity was significantly lower in partial responders and progressors. The study covered only a single clinical trial cohort, and the causes of the repertoire differences, possibly disease activity or prior therapy, were still not defined. Baseline TCR diversity was reported to be lower in newly diagnosed patients than in healthy donors, and even lower in relapsed/refractory patients. A significant rise by C4D1 was seen in CD4+ but not CD8+ TCR diversity (p=0.0027 vs p=0.16), with the rise being most apparent in complete responders (p=0.02). Lower diversity was observed in patients in whom nivolumab was started less than 1 year after ASCT, and these patients were excluded from later analyses so that confounding by immune reconstitution would be avoided.

The time point label corresponds to: cycle 4 day 1 (C4D1), after more than 5 weeks of nivolumab. Every trial patient had relapsed after autologous stem cell transplantation, and cohorts A, B and C differed in prior brentuximab vedotin exposure. A total of around 60 patients with relapsed/refractory classical Hodgkin lymphoma made up the trial cohort, and each patient's best overall response was complete response, partial response or progressive disease. Trial patients were treated with single-agent nivolumab in the multi-cohort phase II CheckMate 205 trial. An independent review committee assessed best overall response by applying the 2007 International Working Group response criteria. Trial PBMCs were collected immediately before nivolumab initiation (C1D1) and during therapy at cycle 2 day 1 and cycle 4 day 1. Peripheral blood was collected in 8 mL Vacutainer Cell Preparation Tubes, from which PBMCs were isolated by centrifugation and then cryopreserved.

About this clone itself: The antigen it binds to is not known. The input lacks base qualities; no much larger clone sits a single base away.

The Qiagen DNeasy kit was used to extract genomic DNA from unsorted PBMCs and from the negatively selected CD4+ and CD8+ fractions. TCR beta CDR3 regions were amplified by immunoSEQ multiplex PCR using primers annealing to V and J segments. A synthetic immune receptor repertoire was used to minimize amplification bias, and any remaining bias was removed computationally after sequencing. The study's own analysis went as follows. Custom Python scripts were used to quantify repertoire diversity as the Shannon entropy index. Unsorted, CD4+ and CD8+ repertoires were analyzed separately, except for combined analyses in which CD4+ and CD8+ sequences were merged in silico. Clonal expansion was defined as at least a 2-fold frequency increase after treatment relative to C1D1, with a pseudocount of 0.5 for undetected baseline clones. Singleton clones were defined as clones with 0 or 1 copy at C1D1, and non-singleton clones were defined as clones with 2 or more copies. By matching protein sequences in sorted samples from the same patient, clones expanded in unsorted samples were annotated as CD4+, CD8+ or unknown. Diversity changes from C1D1 to C4D1 were tested in paired samples using Wilcoxon tests. In TCRdb, the immuneACCESS table is reduced to in-frame sequences with V and J assigned. These tables do not hold every clone; where another copy was compared, an unresolved V gene accounts for under half, and the others remain unexplained. That table furnishes V, J and clone size, whereas the DNA furnished D and trimming. For this sample there are about 96,000 clones; about 92% appear just once. The top ten clonotypes cover roughly 2% of the sample.

Taken from cysteine to phenylalanine, the CDR3 has 16 residues. CDR3 DNA is the only sequence kept; it has 48 bases, read in frame from the first base. For CDR1 and CDR2, the germline V gene lists SGHAT and FQNNGV. V is shortened by 7 bases, J by 5 bases, and the region joining them spans 23 bases. The chain was built from TRBV11-2 and TRBJ2-5; matching of 6 bases hints at TRBD2 as the D gene. Specimen: peripheral blood mononuclear cells (PBMCs), collected before the fourth cycle of nivolumab. The sequence was collected from a human donor with classical Hodgkin lymphoma. The nucleotide sequence reads as follows: TGTGCCAGCACCCCAGACGGGGTTCGGGAGTGGGAGACCCAGTACTTC. Translated, this gives CASTPDGVREWETQYF.